Shown below are 21 T cell receptor beta chains from a single sample sequenced in a study of shared clonotypes between healthy human individuals. Sequenced by immunoSEQ multiplex PCR; TCRdb stores in-frame clones only, minus some. This table has approximately 1,000,000 clones, about 80% appearing once. The sample consisted of memory CD4+ T cells from PBMCs. This sample's subset: CD45RA-negative fraction. Every receptor here comes from a man aged 18 to 29 in good health. Some clones in this sample may be carry-over from other donors' samples.

The chain uses TRBV5-5 and TRBJ1-5; no reliable D call. The CDR3 totals 15 residues. The germline CDR1 and CDR2 sequences are SGHKS and YYEKEE (reference sequence). V lost 1 base to trimming and J lost 0 bases, with 8 bases between them. CDR3 protein: CASSLLGYSNQPQHF. CDR3 DNA: TGTGCCAGCAGCTTGCTGGGGTATAGCAATCAGCCCCAGCATTTT. The full variable domain, completed using reference TRBV5-5 and TRBJ1-5, is DAGVTQSPTHLIKTRGQQVTLRCSPISGHKSVSWYQQVLGQGPQFIFQYYEKEERGRGNFPDRFSARQFPNYSSELNVNALLLGDSALYLCASSLLGYSNQPQHFGDGTRLSIL.

This clone was seen a few times. The limits of the CDR3 on the DNA are not certain, so only TCRdb's listed CDR3 is given. V and J are TRBV21-1 and TRBJ2-7; the D call TRBD1 from the table was never checked on the DNA. TRBV21-1 is a known pseudogene. The CDR3 contains 16 residues when both ends are counted. CDR3 in amino acids: CASSKGVGQGAYEQYF.

This clone was counted between two and nine times. V and J are TRBV9 and TRBJ2-1; TRBD1 or TRBD2 may be the D gene (7 bases each). V was pared by 4 bases and J by 0 bases, with 11 bases between. CDR3 length: 15 residues. The germline gives CDR1 SGDLS, CDR2 YYNGEE. The CDR3 sequence: CASSPGGASYNEQFF. DNA for the CDR3: TGTGCCAGCAGCCCAGGGGGGGCCTCCTACAATGAGCAGTTCTTC. Based on the CDR3 plus reference TRBV9 and TRBJ2-1, the full variable domain is DSGVTQTPKHLITATGQRVTLRCSPRSGDLSVYWYQQSLDQGLQFLIQYYNGEERAKGNILERFSAQQFPDLHSELNLSSLELGDSALYFCASSPGGASYNEQFFGPGTRLTVL.

The chain uses TRBV6-5 and TRBJ2-1, with D perhaps matching TRBD2 (5 bases). V lost 6 bases and J 7 bases, leaving 19 bases between the germline ends. In germline, CDR1 is MNHEY, CDR2 SVGAGI. The CDR3 runs to 15 residues. CDR3 sequence: CASSRGLGVVNEQFF. CDR3 DNA: TGTGCCAGCAGCCGCGGACTGGGAGTCGTTAATGAGCAGTTCTTC.

The chain links TRBV28 to TRBJ2-5; possible D gene TRBD1, 5 bases. CDR3 length: 14 amino acids. CDR1 and CDR2 (germline): MDHEN, SYDVKM. V was pared by 3 bases and J by 4 bases, with 12 bases between. The CDR3 here is CASSFYRGRETQYF. CDR3 DNA: TGTGCCAGCAGTTTTTATAGGGGCCGAGAGACCCAGTACTTC.

The chain carries TRBV12-2 and TRBJ2-5; the table's D gene call, TRBD2, was not cross checked with the DNA. The J call may not be correct, given that the DNA end is closer to TRBJ2-7. TRBV12-2 is a pseudogene segment. There are 14 residues in the CDR3. CDR3 protein: CASRLKTGSYEQYF. The CDR3 nucleotides read TGTGCAAGTCGCTTAAAGACTGGGTCCTACGAGCAGTACTTC.

The chain recombines TRBV9 with TRBJ2-7; D remains ambiguous. Germline CDR1 and CDR2: SGDLS and YYNGEE. The V gene lost 0 bases and the J gene lost 6 bases, with 10 bases spanning the gap. The CDR3 contains 13 residues. As DNA, the CDR3 is TGTGCCAGCAGCGTAGGTCCGGGTACCGAGCAGTACTTC. It yields the protein CASSVGPGTEQYF.

The chain links TRBV27 to TRBJ2-1; 10 nucleotides align to TRBD2. The CDR3 totals 17 residues. In germline, CDR1 is MNHEY, CDR2 SMNVEV (reference sequence). Trimming cost V 5 bases and J 7 bases; bases outside gene matches: 14. The CDR3 region has the DNA TGTGCCAGCAGTCTCCCACCCGGGCTAGCGGGAGTAAATGAGCAGTTCTTC. Encoded protein: CASSLPPGLAGVNEQFF.

This clone was seen only a few times. The chain uses TRBV5-1 and TRBJ1-4; D is undetermined. CDR1 and CDR2 from the germline V gene are SGHRS and YFSETQ. With 3 bases removed from V and 0 bases from J, the gap between germline ends came to 3 bases. This CDR3 is 13 amino acids long. The CDR3 coding sequence is TGCGCCAGCAGCTCTGCAACTAATGAAAAACTGTTTTTT. This codes for CASSSATNEKLFF.

The chain is built from TRBV7-9 and TRBJ1-2; tentatively, D is TRBD1 (5 bases). Germline V gives CDR1 SEHNR, CDR2 FQNEAQ (reference sequence). The CDR3 loop spans 16 amino acids. V lost 3 bases to trimming and J lost 4 bases, with 18 bases between them. CDR3 DNA sequence: TGTGCCAGCAGCTTTTGGCAGACAGAGAGTAGCTATGGCTACACCTTC. Amino acid sequence: CASSFWQTESSYGYTF.

V and J are TRBV5-1 and TRBJ2-1; 10 nucleotides line up with TRBD1. CDR3 size: 14 residues. The J segment lost 7 bases and the V segment lost 4 bases, leaving 5 bases of the junction unmatched. CDR1 is SGHRS and CDR2 is YFSETQ in the germline V gene. CDR3 coding DNA: TGCGCCAGCAGCGTCCCGGGACAGGGGAATGAGCAGTTCTTC. It encodes CASSVPGQGNEQFF.

The chain uses TRBV25-1 and TRBJ1-2, with 8 positions matching TRBD1. Germline CDR1 reads MGHDK; CDR2 reads SYGVNS. The CDR3 runs 14 residues. After removal of 6 bases from V and 6 bases from J, the junction contained 9 bases not matched to a gene. Written as DNA, the CDR3 is TGTGCCAGCAGCGTCACAGGGGGGGGGAATGGCTACACCTTC. Residues: CASSVTGGGNGYTF.

This chain links TRBV2 with TRBJ2-1; D might be TRBD1 or TRBD2, each matching 6 bases. This CDR3 has 12 residues. CDR1 SNHLY and CDR2 FYNNEI come from the germline V gene. The CDR3 DNA sequence: TGTGCTCAGGGGACTTCGTGGGGTGAGCAGTTCTTC. It is translated as CAQGTSWGEQFF.

V is TRBV7-9 and J is TRBJ2-2; 7 bases fit TRBD2. CDR3 size: 16 residues. V lost 6 bases to trimming and J lost 7 bases; unmatched junction nucleotides: 14. Germline V CDR1 and CDR2: SEHNR, FQNEAQ (reference sequence). The CDR3 bases are TGTGCCAGCAGGGTTTGGGCGGGAGTTGGCGGCGGGGAGCTGTTTTTT. Its protein product is CASRVWAGVGGGELFF.

The chain links TRBV6-6 to TRBJ1-1, with D maybe TRBD1 (5 bases). Per the germline V gene, CDR1 is MNHNY and CDR2 is SVGAGI (reference sequence). V shed 4 bases and J shed 0 bases, with 12 bases lying between them. The CDR3 contains 15 residues. CDR3 nucleotides: TGTGCCAGCAGTTTACAGGCCCCCTTGAACACTGAAGCTTTCTTT. It specifies CASSLQAPLNTEAFF.

The chain uses TRBV6-4 and TRBJ2-2, with 8 bases that match TRBD1. CDR3 length: 16 residues. The germline CDR1 and CDR2 sequences are MRHNA and SNTAGT. V lost 5 bases to trimming and J lost 1 base; unmatched junction nucleotides: 6. CDR3 DNA sequence: TGTGCCAGCAGTTCCCAGACAGGGGAGAACACCGGGGAGCTGTTTTTT. Translation gives CASSSQTGENTGELFF.

The CDR3 loop is CASSTGRTASSGANVLTF. CDR3 coding DNA: TGTGCCAGCTCAACCGGGAGGACAGCATCCTCTGGGGCCAACGTCCTGACTTTC. The rearrangement uses TRBV18 and TRBJ2-6; the D gene is possibly TRBD2 (7 bases). There are 18 residues in the CDR3. Germline assignment: CDR1 KGHSH and CDR2 LQKENI. With 5 bases removed from V and 0 bases from J, the gap between germline ends came to 17 bases.

The chain is built from TRBV15 and TRBJ2-7; D gene ambiguous. The CDR3 has 12 residues. V lost 1 base and J lost 3, with 4 bases in between. Per the germline V gene, CDR1 is LNHNV and CDR2 is YYDKDF (reference sequence). CDR3 DNA sequence: TGTGCCACCAGCAGAGCCAACTACGAGCAGTACTTC. This sequence encodes CATSRANYEQYF.

The chain joins TRBV19 to TRBJ1-5; possible D gene TRBD1, 6 bases. This CDR3 has 13 residues. Trimming stripped 8 bases from V and 5 bases from J, with 13 bases between. Germline V gives CDR1 LNHDA, CDR2 SQIVND (reference sequence). CDR3 nucleotide sequence: TGTGCCAGTTCCACAGGGAACTATCAGCCCCAGCATTTT. Translating gives CASSTGNYQPQHF. The variable domain in full, completed from reference TRBV19 and TRBJ1-5, reads DGGITQSPKYLFRKEGQNVTLSCEQNLNHDAMYWYRQDPGQGLRLIYYSQIVNDFQKGDIAEGYSVSREKKESFPLTVTSAQKNPTAFYLCASSTGNYQPQHFGDGTRLSIL.

This clone was observed a few times. The chain employs TRBV5-5 and TRBJ1-1; D ambiguous. CDR1 and CDR2 (germline): SGHKS, YYEKEE (reference sequence). Deletions cut 4 bases from V and 4 bases from J, with 14 bases between. This CDR3 comprises 14 residues. The CDR3 coding sequence is TGTGCCAGCAGCCCAAACCCATCGGCCACTGAAGCTTTCTTT. This codes for CASSPNPSATEAFF.

The J gene is TRBJ2-7, the V gene TRBV6-6; D is uncertain. V lost 5 bases and J lost 2, with 10 bases in between. This CDR3 has 13 amino acids. Germline V gene sequence: CDR1 MNHNY, CDR2 SVGAGI (reference sequence). The CDR3 region has the DNA TGTGCCAGCAGTAATCCCGCCCCCTACGAGCAGTACTTC. Encoded protein: CASSNPAPYEQYF.